The 32 T cell receptor beta chains below were found in one sample sequenced in a study of blood T cell repertoires in COVID-19. TCRdb's table, derived via immunoSEQ multiplex PCR, lists solely in-frame clones and lacks some. The data contain hundreds of thousands of clones, 85% of them singletons. Sequenced: peripheral blood. The receptors stem from a man in his fifties or sixties with active or convalescent COVID-19.

V is TRBV2 and J is TRBJ2-2; maybe TRBD1 (5 bases). The germline V and J ends were trimmed by 5 bases and 3 bases, with 10 bases remaining between them. The germline CDR1 and CDR2 sequences are SNHLY and FYNNEI. This CDR3 contains 14 residues. The CDR3 is CASSTDSYTGELFF. As DNA, the CDR3 is TGTGCCAGCAGTACAGACAGCTACACCGGGGAGCTGTTTTTT. Looking up the rest from reference TRBV2 and TRBJ2-2 gives the full variable domain: EPEVTQTPSHQVTQMGQEVILRCVPISNHLYFYWYRQILGQKVEFLVSFYNNEISEKSEIFDDQFSVERPDGSNFTLKIRSTKLEDSAMYFCASSTDSYTGELFFGEGSRLTVL.

V and J are TRBV11-2 and TRBJ2-1, with D hard to call. The CDR3 spans 17 residues. V lost 2 bases to trimming and J lost 2 bases, with 16 bases between them. In germline, CDR1 is SGHAT, CDR2 FQNNGV. CDR3 bases: TGTGCCAGCAGCTTATACGTCGGCGGCGGAACCTACAATGAGCAGTTCTTC. This translates into CASSLYVGGGTYNEQFF.

The chain has TRBV28 and TRBJ2-1; D call uncertain. Germline V gene sequence: CDR1 MDHEN, CDR2 SYDVKM. This CDR3 has 15 residues. Deletions cut 2 bases from V and 0 bases from J, with 8 bases between. The CDR3 region is CASSLGTLSYNEQFF. As DNA, the CDR3 is TGTGCCAGCAGTTTAGGTACTCTCTCCTACAATGAGCAGTTCTTC.

The chain links TRBV3-1 (or the pseudogene TRBV3-2) to TRBJ2-1; D is perhaps TRBD2 (5 bases). Looked up from germline, CDR1 is LGHDT and CDR2 is YNNKEL (reference sequence). Trimming took off 3 bases at V and 5 bases at J, with 17 bases between the two ends. The CDR3 length is 16 residues. CDR3 loop: CASSHWETITHNEQFF. The CDR3 DNA follows: TGTGCCAGCAGCCACTGGGAGACCATCACGCACAATGAGCAGTTCTTC.

V and J are TRBV6-5 and TRBJ2-5; 7 nucleotides agree with TRBD2. This CDR3 has 12 amino acids. CDR1 is MNHEY, CDR2 SVGAGI, per germline. Germline trimming cut 8 bases from V and 13 bases from J; bases unmatched to any gene: 13. CDR3 coding DNA: TGTGCCAGCTCTCCCGGTTTGGGGACTACGTACTTC. Protein product: CASSPGLGTTYF.

The genes are TRBV28 and TRBJ1-2, with D perhaps matching TRBD1 (5 bases). V lost 6 bases to trimming and J lost 5 bases, with 10 bases between them. The V gene's germline CDR1 is MDHEN and CDR2 SYDVKM. The CDR3 totals 12 residues. CDR3 amino acids: CASRPGGYGYTF. DNA for the CDR3: TGTGCCAGCAGACCTGGGGGGTATGGCTACACCTTC.

The J gene is TRBJ1-1, the V gene TRBV3-1 (or the pseudogene TRBV3-2); 10 bases agree with TRBD1. With 3 bases clipped from V and 10 bases from J, the junction kept 2 bases outside the gene matches. CDR3 size: 12 residues. Germline V lookup: CDR1 LGHDT, CDR2 YNNKEL (reference sequence). The CDR3 DNA reads TGTGCCAGCAGCCAGAGACAGGGGGCAGCTTTCTTT. Protein product: CASSQRQGAAFF.

V and J are TRBV29-1 and TRBJ2-1; TRBD1 aligns across 7 bases. Germline V gene sequence: CDR1 SQVTM, CDR2 ANQGSEA. The CDR3 extends over 16 amino acids. V shed 6 bases, J shed 5 bases, and the junction held 16 bases outside the gene matches. The CDR3 reads CSVPIETGLRNNEQFF. Written as DNA, the CDR3 is TGCAGCGTACCGATAGAGACAGGGCTGAGGAACAATGAGCAGTTCTTC.

V and J are TRBV9 and TRBJ1-1; 7 bases map to TRBD1. This CDR3 is 21 amino acids long. The ends lost 1 base at V and 0 bases at J; junction bases unmatched: 21. The germline gives CDR1 SGDLS, CDR2 YYNGEE. CDR3 residues: CASSVSGTGTARSSLNTEAFF. DNA of the CDR3: TGTGCCAGCAGCGTATCCGGGACTGGGACAGCCAGAAGTAGTCTGAACACTGAAGCTTTCTTT.

This clone appeared a few times. The chain carries TRBV7-8 and TRBJ2-7; 7 bases map to TRBD1. The V and J ends lost 4 bases and 6 bases, in that order; junction bases with no gene match: 15. The CDR3 spans 16 residues. CDR1 SGHVS and CDR2 FQNEAQ come from the germline V gene. The DNA for the CDR3 is TGTGCCAGCAGCTCAGACAGGGTGCTCGGTCTGCGCGAGCAGTACTTC. Its translation is CASSSDRVLGLREQYF.

The rearrangement links TRBV7-8 to TRBJ1-3; 8 bases are shared with TRBD1. Germline CDR1 reads SGHVS; CDR2 reads FQNEAQ. CDR3 length equals 15 residues. V shed 1 base and J 4 bases; nucleotides not matched to a gene: 3. The CDR3 nucleotides are TGTGCCAGCAGCTTAGGGACAGGGAGAGGAAACACCATATATTTT. It translates to CASSLGTGRGNTIYF.

The rearrangement links TRBV18 to TRBJ1-1, with 9 nucleotides matching TRBD1. The V and J ends lost 4 bases and 1 base, in that order; junction bases with no gene match: 4. This CDR3 spans 15 amino acids. In germline, CDR1 is KGHSH, CDR2 LQKENI. The CDR3 nucleotides are TGTGCCAGCTCACTGGGACAGGGCCGGAACACTGAAGCTTTCTTT. This codes for CASSLGQGRNTEAFF.

This rearrangement joins TRBV5-1 to TRBJ2-2, with a possible D match to TRBD2 (6 bases). The CDR3 length is 14 residues. Trimming shortened V by 4 bases and J by 7 bases, and 14 bases separated the two germline ends. The germline V gene has CDR1 SGHRS and CDR2 YFSETQ. The CDR3 spells CASSQSSEGGELFF. The DNA for the CDR3 is TGCGCCAGCAGCCAATCTAGCGAAGGCGGGGAGCTGTTTTTT.

This chain connects TRBV28 to TRBJ1-1; D might be TRBD1 (5 bases). The CDR3 extends over 14 amino acids. V was cut by 6 bases and J by 0 bases, with 11 bases left in between. Looked up from germline, CDR1 is MDHEN and CDR2 is SYDVKM. For the CDR3, the DNA is TGTGCCAGCAGGCAGACAGCTATGAACACTGAAGCTTTCTTT. Translation: CASRQTAMNTEAFF.

This sequence joins TRBV4-3 and TRBJ2-7; TRBD2 matches 13 bases. The germline V gene has CDR1 LGHNA and CDR2 YSLEER. The V segment lost 3 bases and the J segment 4 bases; nucleotides outside the gene matches: 3. This CDR3 is 15 amino acids long. The CDR3 nucleotides read TGCGCCAGCAGCCAGCGACTAGCGGGAGGATACGAGCAGTACTTC. Encoded protein: CASSQRLAGGYEQYF.

The chain combines TRBV24-1 with TRBJ2-3; unclear D gene. The CDR3 spans 12 residues. From germline, CDR1 is KGHDR and CDR2 SFDVKD. V was clipped by 2 bases and J by 4 bases, with 3 bases between them. CDR3 sequence: CATSDSADTQYF. In DNA form, the CDR3 reads TGTGCCACCAGTGATTCGGCAGATACGCAGTATTTT.

This clone was seen more than once but under ten times. This chain connects TRBV28 to TRBJ2-2; D call uncertain. Trimming stripped 1 base from V and 0 bases from J, with 3 bases between. Germline CDR1 reads MDHEN; CDR2 reads SYDVKM. The CDR3 loop spans 14 amino acids. Here the CDR3 reads CASSLSSNTGELFF. The CDR3 coding sequence is TGTGCCAGCAGTTTATCCTCGAACACCGGGGAGCTGTTTTTT.

This chain joins TRBV30 and TRBJ1-5, with D hard to call. Trimming removed 2 bases at V and 3 bases at J, with 5 bases between. Per the germline V gene, CDR1 is GTSNPN and CDR2 is SVGIG (reference sequence). The CDR3 totals 12 residues. The CDR3 DNA is TGTGCCTGGAGTAACTTCAATCAGCCCCAGCATTTT. Encoded protein: CAWSNFNQPQHF. The whole variable domain, filled in from reference TRBV30 and TRBJ1-5, reads SQTIHQWPATLVQPVGSPLSLECTVEGTSNPNLYWYRQAAGRGLQLLFYSVGIGQISSEVPQNLSASRPQDRQFILSSKKLLLSDSGFYLCAWSNFNQPQHFGDGTRLSIL.

The J gene is TRBJ2-3, the V gene TRBV2; D might be TRBD2 (6 bases). Germline lookup yields CDR1 SNHLY and CDR2 FYNNEI. V dropped 7 bases and J dropped 3 bases, with 14 bases sitting between them. This CDR3 comprises 14 residues. In DNA, the CDR3 is TGTGCCAGCAATCGGCGGGACCTTACAGATACGCAGTATTTT. Its protein is CASNRRDLTDTQYF. The whole variable domain, filled in from reference TRBV2 and TRBJ2-3, reads EPEVTQTPSHQVTQMGQEVILRCVPISNHLYFYWYRQILGQKVEFLVSFYNNEISEKSEIFDDQFSVERPDGSNFTLKIRSTKLEDSAMYFCASNRRDLTDTQYFGPGTRLTVL.

This chain connects TRBV30 to TRBJ2-3, with TRBD2 matching over 11 bases. CDR3 length equals 15 residues. The trim removed 7 bases at V and 0 bases at J, leaving 6 bases unmatched. Germline V gives CDR1 GTSNPN, CDR2 SVGIG (reference sequence). The CDR3, as DNA: TGTGCCTCACTAGCGGGAGTTTCTAGCACAGATACGCAGTATTTT. It encodes CASLAGVSSTDTQYF.

This chain links TRBV14 with TRBJ2-1, with D perhaps matching TRBD2 (5 bases). V lost 6 bases to trimming and J lost 0 bases, with 15 bases between them. This CDR3 region has 16 residues. The V gene's germline CDR1 is SGHDN and CDR2 FVKESK. CDR3 sequence: CASRAGGPFSYNEQFF. CDR3 DNA: TGTGCCAGCAGGGCAGGAGGACCGTTCTCCTACAATGAGCAGTTCTTC.

The rearrangement links TRBV5-4 to TRBJ1-1, with D unresolved. V was shortened by 3 bases and J by 11 bases, with 17 bases between the two germline ends. CDR3 length: 13 amino acids. Germline V gene data show CDR1 as SGHNT and CDR2 as YYREEE (reference sequence). As DNA, the CDR3 is TGTGCCAGCAGCTCTGATAACTTCGGAGAGGCTTTCTTT. Protein product: CASSSDNFGEAFF.

The J gene is TRBJ2-7, the V gene TRBV7-9; 8 bases match TRBD1. CDR1 is SEHNR, CDR2 FQNEAQ, per germline (reference sequence). V shed 4 bases, J shed 5 bases, and the junction held 7 bases outside the gene matches. The CDR3 runs to 14 residues. CDR3 region: CASSSDRVSNEQYF. In nucleotides, the CDR3 is TGTGCCAGCAGCTCGGACAGGGTTTCCAACGAGCAGTACTTC.

This clone was recorded only once. This chain connects TRBV18 to TRBJ1-2, with D possibly TRBD1 on 5 matching bases. The V and J ends lost 3 bases and 3 bases respectively, with 11 bases between them. There are 14 residues in the CDR3. Germline V gene sequence: CDR1 KGHSH, CDR2 LQKENI. The CDR3 protein is CASSPNAGHYGYTF. Written as DNA, the CDR3 is TGTGCCAGCTCACCTAACGCAGGGCACTATGGCTACACCTTC. Full variable domain (rest looked up from reference TRBV18 and TRBJ1-2): NAGVMQNPRHLVRRRGQEARLRCSPMKGHSHVYWYRQLPEEGLKFMVYLQKENIIDESGMPKERFSAEFPKEGPSILRIQQVVRGDSAAYFCASSPNAGHYGYTFGSGTRLTVV.

The gene calls are TRBV5-5 and TRBJ1-6; 11 positions match TRBD1. Per germline, CDR1 SGHKS and CDR2 YYEKEE (reference sequence). Trimming took 4 bases from V and 10 from J; bases not matched to a gene: 7. The CDR3 is 15 amino acids. The CDR3 spells CASSRLGQGVSPLHF. As DNA, the CDR3 is TGTGCCAGCAGCCGACTGGGACAGGGGGTCTCACCCCTCCACTTT.

This sequence joins TRBV19 and TRBJ1-2; TRBD1 matches 8 bases. CDR3 size: 13 residues. Looked up from germline, CDR1 is LNHDA and CDR2 is SQIVND (reference sequence). Trimming removed 7 bases from V and 4 bases from J; junction bases left unmatched: 5. The CDR3 loop is CASTLTGVYGYTF. CDR3 nucleotides: TGTGCCAGTACCCTGACAGGGGTCTATGGCTACACCTTC.

The gene calls are TRBV24-1 and TRBJ2-3; TRBD2 agrees at 12 bases. V lost 4 bases and J lost 4; bases outside the gene matches: 8. This CDR3 spans 17 amino acids. Germline V CDR1 and CDR2: KGHDR, SFDVKD. The CDR3, as DNA: TGTGCCACCAGTGACGCTAGCGGGAGGGCCCCGGCAGATACGCAGTATTTT. Protein: CATSDASGRAPADTQYF.

This chain links TRBV5-4 with TRBJ2-1; maybe TRBD1 (5 bases). The V gene lost 4 bases and the J gene lost 0 bases, with 11 bases spanning the gap. Germline V gene data show CDR1 as SGHNT and CDR2 as YYREEE (reference sequence). This CDR3 has 15 amino acids. Here the CDR3 DNA reads TGTGCCAGCAGCCCGACAGCGAACTCCTACAATGAGCAGTTCTTC. Its protein product is CASSPTANSYNEQFF.

The chain joins TRBV13 to TRBJ1-2, with 11 bases matching TRBD1. V dropped 8 bases and J dropped 3; count of bases not matched to a gene: 2. This CDR3 comprises 13 residues. In germline, CDR1 is PRHDT, CDR2 FYEKMQ (reference sequence). CDR3 in amino acids: CASEDRGHYGYTF. The CDR3 DNA reads TGTGCCAGCGAGGACAGGGGGCACTATGGCTACACCTTC.

The V call is TRBV2, the J call TRBJ2-7; 9 bases are shared with TRBD2. Looked up from germline, CDR1 is SNHLY and CDR2 is FYNNEI. There are 15 residues in the CDR3. J gave up 3 bases and V 1 base, and 4 bases lay outside the gene matches. CDR3 amino acids: CASSEGPSGIYEQYF. In DNA, the CDR3 is TGTGCCAGCAGTGAAGGTCCTAGCGGGATCTACGAGCAGTACTTC.

This chain connects TRBV5-1 to TRBJ2-3, with 13 bases aligning to TRBD2. The CDR3 has 17 residues. Germline values: CDR1 SGHRS, CDR2 YFSETQ. With 4 bases clipped from V and 4 bases from J, the junction kept 9 bases outside the gene matches. The CDR3 here is CASSAGLAGDGADTQYF. CDR3 DNA sequence: TGCGCCAGCAGCGCCGGACTAGCGGGAGATGGAGCAGATACGCAGTATTTT. The full variable domain, in which reference TRBV5-1 and TRBJ2-3 provide the parts outside the CDR3, is KAGVTQTPRYLIKTRGQQVTLSCSPISGHRSVSWYQQTPGQGLQFLFEYFSETQRNKGNFPGRFSGRQFSNSRSEMNVSTLELGDSALYLCASSAGLAGDGADTQYFGPGTRLTVL.

The chain joins TRBV11-2 to TRBJ2-7; 15 positions match TRBD2. Germline assignment: CDR1 SGHAT and CDR2 FQNNGV. Losses at the gene ends were 7 bases for V and 1 base for J; bases not matched to a gene: 5. The CDR3 spans 16 residues. CDR3 in DNA: TGTGCCAGCACCCGGGGACTAGCGGGAGGTTCCTACGAGCAGTACTTC. Translated: CASTRGLAGGSYEQYF.